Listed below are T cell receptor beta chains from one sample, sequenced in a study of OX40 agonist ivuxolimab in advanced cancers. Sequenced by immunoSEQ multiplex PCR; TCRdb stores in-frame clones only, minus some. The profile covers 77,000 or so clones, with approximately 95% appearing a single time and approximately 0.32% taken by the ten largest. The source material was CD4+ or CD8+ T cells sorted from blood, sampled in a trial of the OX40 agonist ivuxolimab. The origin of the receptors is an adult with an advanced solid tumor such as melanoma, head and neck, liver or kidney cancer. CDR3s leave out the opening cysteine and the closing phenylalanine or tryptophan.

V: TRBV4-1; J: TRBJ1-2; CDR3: ASSHGQGEGYT
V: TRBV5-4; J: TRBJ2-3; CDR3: ASSLSIGGRGTDTQY
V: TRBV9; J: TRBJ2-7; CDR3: ASNRGGTGTYEQY
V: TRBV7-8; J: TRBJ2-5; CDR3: ASSLQGGGQETQY
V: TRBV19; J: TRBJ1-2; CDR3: ASSIKGNYGYT
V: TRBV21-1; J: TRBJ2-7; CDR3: ASSKGVLAGGSEPYEQY
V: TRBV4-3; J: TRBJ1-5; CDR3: ASSQDGTGGQPQH
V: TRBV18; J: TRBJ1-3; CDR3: ASSRETGNTIY
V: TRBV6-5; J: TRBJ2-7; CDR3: ASSTSGGPYEQY
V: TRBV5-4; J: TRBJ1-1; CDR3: ASSLDLNTEAF
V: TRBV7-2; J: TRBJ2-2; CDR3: ASSMSGGAPGELF
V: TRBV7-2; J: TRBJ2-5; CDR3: ASSPWTGTETQY
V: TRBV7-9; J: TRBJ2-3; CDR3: ASSEGSYASTDTQY
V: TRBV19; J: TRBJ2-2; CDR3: ARSGDVKGGGELF
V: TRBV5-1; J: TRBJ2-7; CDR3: ASTDHDATGTYEQY
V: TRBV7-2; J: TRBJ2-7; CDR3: ASSLTPSVSYEQY
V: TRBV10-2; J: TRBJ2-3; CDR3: ASSIAGVDTQY
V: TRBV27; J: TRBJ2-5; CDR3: ASPRGQGEEAQY
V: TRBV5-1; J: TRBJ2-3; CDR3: ASIAVAGGTDTQY
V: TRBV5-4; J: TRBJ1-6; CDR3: ASSLGGTASNSPLH
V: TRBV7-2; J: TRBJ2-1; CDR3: ASSLGTGTGNEQF
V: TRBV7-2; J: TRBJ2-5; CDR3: ASRQIGAGETQY
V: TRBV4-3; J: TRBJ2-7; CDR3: ASSQYRASGRRDEQY
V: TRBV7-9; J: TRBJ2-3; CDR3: ASSFDSDTQY
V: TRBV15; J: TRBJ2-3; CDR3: ATSRDPGAGDTQY
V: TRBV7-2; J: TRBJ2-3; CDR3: ASSPQPTTSTDTQY
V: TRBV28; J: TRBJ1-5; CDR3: ASSRPQDSNQPQH
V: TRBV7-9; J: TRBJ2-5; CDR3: ASSVRGTGETQY
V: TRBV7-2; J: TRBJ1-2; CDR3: ASSLAPQGAHGYT
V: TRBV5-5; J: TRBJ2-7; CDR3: ASSFAGQGAPYEQY
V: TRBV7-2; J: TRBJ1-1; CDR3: ASSLSRTGARGTEAF
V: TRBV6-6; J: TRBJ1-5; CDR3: ASSSQGYSNQPQH
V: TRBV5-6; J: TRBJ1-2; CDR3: ASSSVGGRGYGYT
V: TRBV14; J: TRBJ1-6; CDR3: ASRPTAGHYNSPLH
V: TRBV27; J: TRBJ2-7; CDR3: ASSTSGTDPYEQY
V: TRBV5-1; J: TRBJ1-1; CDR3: ASSARQGTNTEAF
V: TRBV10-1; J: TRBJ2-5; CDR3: ASSESSGGEETQY
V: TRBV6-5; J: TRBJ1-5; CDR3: ASTPGGGGNQPQH
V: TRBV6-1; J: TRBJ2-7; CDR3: ASSAGQGIGEQY
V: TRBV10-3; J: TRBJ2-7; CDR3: AIRSRSVIDEQY
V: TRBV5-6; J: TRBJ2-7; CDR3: ASSFLQGALEQY